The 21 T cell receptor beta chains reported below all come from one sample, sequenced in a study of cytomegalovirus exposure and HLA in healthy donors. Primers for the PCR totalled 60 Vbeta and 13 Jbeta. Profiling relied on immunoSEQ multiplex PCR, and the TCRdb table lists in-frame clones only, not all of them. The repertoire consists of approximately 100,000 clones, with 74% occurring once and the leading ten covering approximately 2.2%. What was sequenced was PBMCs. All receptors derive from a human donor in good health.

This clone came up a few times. CDR3 DNA: TGTGCCAGCAGCGTAGGGGGGGGACAGGGAAGCACAGATACGCAGTATTTT. Translating it yields CASSVGGGQGSTDTQYF. The V call is TRBV9, the J call TRBJ2-3, with 9 nucleotides matching TRBD1. Trimming at V came to 0 bases and at J to 0 bases, leaving 5 bases not matched to a gene. Germline lookup yields CDR1 SGDLS and CDR2 YYNGEE. The CDR3 is 17 amino acids.

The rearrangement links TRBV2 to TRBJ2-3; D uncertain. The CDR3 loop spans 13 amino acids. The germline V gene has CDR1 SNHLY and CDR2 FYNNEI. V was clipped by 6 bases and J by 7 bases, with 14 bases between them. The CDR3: CASRERGAYTQYF. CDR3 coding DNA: TGTGCCAGCAGAGAAAGAGGAGCTTATACGCAGTATTTT.

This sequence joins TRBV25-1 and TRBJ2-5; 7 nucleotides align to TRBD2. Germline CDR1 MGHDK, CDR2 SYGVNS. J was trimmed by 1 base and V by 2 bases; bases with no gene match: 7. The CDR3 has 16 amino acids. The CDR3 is CASSERVSGFQETQYF. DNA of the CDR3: TGTGCCAGCAGTGAAAGAGTTAGCGGGTTCCAAGAGACCCAGTACTTC. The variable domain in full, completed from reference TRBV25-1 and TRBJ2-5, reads EADIYQTPRYLVIGTGKKITLECSQTMGHDKMYWYQQDPGMELHLIHYSYGVNSTEKGDLSSESTVSRIRTEHFPLTLESARPSHTSQYLCASSERVSGFQETQYFGPGTRLLVL.

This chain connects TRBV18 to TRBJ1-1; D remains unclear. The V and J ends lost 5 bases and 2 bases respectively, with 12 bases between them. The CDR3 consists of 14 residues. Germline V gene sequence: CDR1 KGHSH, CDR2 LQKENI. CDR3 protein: CASSIKAENTEAFF. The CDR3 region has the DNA TGTGCCAGCTCAATCAAGGCGGAAAACACTGAAGCTTTCTTT.

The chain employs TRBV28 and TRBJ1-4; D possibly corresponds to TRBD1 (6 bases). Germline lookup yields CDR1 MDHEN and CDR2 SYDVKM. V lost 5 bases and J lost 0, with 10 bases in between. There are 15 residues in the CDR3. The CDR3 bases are TGTGCCAGCAGTCCCAGGACAGCAACTAATGAAAAACTGTTTTTT. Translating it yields CASSPRTATNEKLFF.

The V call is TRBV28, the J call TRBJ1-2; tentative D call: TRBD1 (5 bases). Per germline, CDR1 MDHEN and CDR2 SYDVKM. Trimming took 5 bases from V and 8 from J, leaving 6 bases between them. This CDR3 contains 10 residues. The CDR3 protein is CASSGGGYTF. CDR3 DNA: TGTGCCAGCAGTGGGGGGGGCTACACCTTC.

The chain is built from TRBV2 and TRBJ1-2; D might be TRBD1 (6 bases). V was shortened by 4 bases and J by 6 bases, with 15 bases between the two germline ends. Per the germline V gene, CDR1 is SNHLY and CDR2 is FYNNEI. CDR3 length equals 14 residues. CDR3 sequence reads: CASSGNGQPNGYTF. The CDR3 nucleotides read TGTGCCAGCAGTGGGAACGGACAGCCTAATGGCTACACCTTC.

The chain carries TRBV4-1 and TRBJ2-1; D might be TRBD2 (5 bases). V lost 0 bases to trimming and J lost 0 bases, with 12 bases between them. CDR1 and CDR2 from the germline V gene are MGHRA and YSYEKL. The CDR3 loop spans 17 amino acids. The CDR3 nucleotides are TGCGCCAGCAGCCAAGAGAGGGCGACTTCCTCCTACAATGAGCAGTTCTTC. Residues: CASSQERATSSYNEQFF.

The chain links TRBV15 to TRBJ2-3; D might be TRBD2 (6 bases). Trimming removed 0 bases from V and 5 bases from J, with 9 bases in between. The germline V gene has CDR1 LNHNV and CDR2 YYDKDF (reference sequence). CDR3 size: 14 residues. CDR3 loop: CATSRDISGDTQYF. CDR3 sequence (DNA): TGTGCCACCAGCAGAGATATTAGCGGAGATACGCAGTATTTT.

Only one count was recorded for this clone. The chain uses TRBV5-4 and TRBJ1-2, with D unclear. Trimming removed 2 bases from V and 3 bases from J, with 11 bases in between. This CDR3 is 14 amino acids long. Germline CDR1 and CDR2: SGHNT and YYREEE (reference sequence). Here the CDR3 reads CASSFGPGDYGYTF. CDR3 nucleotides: TGTGCCAGCAGCTTCGGTCCCGGGGACTATGGCTACACCTTC.

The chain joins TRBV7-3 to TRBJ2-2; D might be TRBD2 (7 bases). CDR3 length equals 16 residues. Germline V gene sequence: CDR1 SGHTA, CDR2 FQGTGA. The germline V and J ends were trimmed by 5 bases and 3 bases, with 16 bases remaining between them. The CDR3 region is CASSPPGGGYTGELFF. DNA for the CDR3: TGTGCCAGCAGCCCCCCGGGCGGGGGCTACACCGGGGAGCTGTTTTTT.

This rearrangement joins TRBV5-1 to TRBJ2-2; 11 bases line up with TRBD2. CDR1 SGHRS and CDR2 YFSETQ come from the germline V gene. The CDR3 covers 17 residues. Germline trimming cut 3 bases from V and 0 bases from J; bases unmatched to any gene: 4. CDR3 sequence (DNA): TGCGCCAGCAGCTGGACTAGCGGGTCCCCGAACACCGGGGAGCTGTTTTTT. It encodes CASSWTSGSPNTGELFF. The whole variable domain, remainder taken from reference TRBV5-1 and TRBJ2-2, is KAGVTQTPRYLIKTRGQQVTLSCSPISGHRSVSWYQQTPGQGLQFLFEYFSETQRNKGNFPGRFSGRQFSNSRSEMNVSTLELGDSALYLCASSWTSGSPNTGELFFGEGSRLTVL.

This CDR3 is CASSLGLADYEQYF. The CDR3 DNA follows: TGTGCCAGCAGCCTGGGACTGGCAGACTACGAGCAGTACTTC. V usage is TRBV5-6 and J usage is TRBJ2-5, with D tentatively TRBD2 (6 bases). The J call may be wrong; the DNA end is better matched by TRBJ2-7. CDR3 length: 14 residues. Germline V lookup: CDR1 SGHDT, CDR2 YYEEEE.

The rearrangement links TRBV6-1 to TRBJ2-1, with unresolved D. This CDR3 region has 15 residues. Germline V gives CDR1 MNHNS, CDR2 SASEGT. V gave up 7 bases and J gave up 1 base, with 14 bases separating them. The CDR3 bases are TGTGCCAGCATGGTTGATCCTCAGTCCTACAATGAGCAGTTCTTC. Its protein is CASMVDPQSYNEQFF.

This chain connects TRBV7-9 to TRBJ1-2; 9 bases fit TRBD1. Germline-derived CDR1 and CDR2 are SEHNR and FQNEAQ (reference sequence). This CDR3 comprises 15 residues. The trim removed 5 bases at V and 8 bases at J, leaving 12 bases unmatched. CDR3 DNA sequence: TGTGCCAGCAGCCCCCAAGGACAGGGGTTAGGGGGCTACACCTTC. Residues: CASSPQGQGLGGYTF. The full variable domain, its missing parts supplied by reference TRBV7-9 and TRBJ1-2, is DTGVSQNPRHKITKRGQNVTFRCDPISEHNRLYWYRQTLGQGPEFLTYFQNEAQLEKSRLLSDRFSAERPKGSFSTLEIQRTEQGDSAMYLCASSPQGQGLGGYTFGSGTRLTVV.

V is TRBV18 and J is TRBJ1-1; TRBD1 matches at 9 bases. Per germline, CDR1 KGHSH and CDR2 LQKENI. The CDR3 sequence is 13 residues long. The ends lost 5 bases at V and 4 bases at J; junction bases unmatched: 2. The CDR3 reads CASSAGQGTEAFF. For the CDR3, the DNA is TGTGCCAGCTCAGCGGGACAGGGCACTGAAGCTTTCTTT.

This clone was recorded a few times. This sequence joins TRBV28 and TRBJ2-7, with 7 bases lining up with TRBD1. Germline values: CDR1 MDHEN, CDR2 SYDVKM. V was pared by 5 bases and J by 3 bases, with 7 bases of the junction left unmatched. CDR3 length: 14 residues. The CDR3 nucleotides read TGTGCCAGCAGTCCGACAGGGAGAAACTACGAGCAGTACTTC. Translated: CASSPTGRNYEQYF. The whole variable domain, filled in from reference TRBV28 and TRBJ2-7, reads DVKVTQSSRYLVKRTGEKVFLECVQDMDHENMFWYRQDPGLGLRLIYFSYDVKMKEKGDIPEGYSVSREKKERFSLILESASTNQTSMYLCASSPTGRNYEQYFGPGTRLTVT.

The chain's CDR3 is CASSFLPGTSGTNTGELFF. CDR3 coding DNA: TGTGCCAGCAGCTTCCTCCCCGGGACTAGCGGAACGAACACCGGGGAGCTGTTTTTT. The chain recombines TRBV7-9 with TRBJ2-2; 11 nucleotides align to TRBD2. Trimming removed 3 bases from V and 0 bases from J; junction bases left unmatched: 9. CDR1 and CDR2 (germline): SEHNR, FQNEAQ (reference sequence). The CDR3 consists of 19 residues.

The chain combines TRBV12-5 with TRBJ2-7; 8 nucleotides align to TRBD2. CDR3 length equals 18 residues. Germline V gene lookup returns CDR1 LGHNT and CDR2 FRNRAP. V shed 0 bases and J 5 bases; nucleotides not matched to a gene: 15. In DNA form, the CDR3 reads TGTGCTAGTGGTTTGGTACGGGGGGGGAGGGAGCCCTCTAACGAGCAGTACTTC. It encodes CASGLVRGGREPSNEQYF. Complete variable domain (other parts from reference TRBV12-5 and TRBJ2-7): DARVTQTPRHKVTEMGQEVTMRCQPILGHNTVFWYRQTMMQGLELLAYFRNRAPLDDSGMPKDRFSAEMPDATLATLKIQPSEPRDSAVYFCASGLVRGGREPSNEQYFGPGTRLTVT.

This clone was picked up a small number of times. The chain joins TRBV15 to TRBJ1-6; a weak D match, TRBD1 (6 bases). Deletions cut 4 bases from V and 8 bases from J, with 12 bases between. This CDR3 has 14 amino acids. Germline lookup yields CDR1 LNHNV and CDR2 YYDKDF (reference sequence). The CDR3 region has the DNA TGTGCCACCAGCACGGACAGTAGTTATTCACCCCTCCACTTT. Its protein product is CATSTDSSYSPLHF.

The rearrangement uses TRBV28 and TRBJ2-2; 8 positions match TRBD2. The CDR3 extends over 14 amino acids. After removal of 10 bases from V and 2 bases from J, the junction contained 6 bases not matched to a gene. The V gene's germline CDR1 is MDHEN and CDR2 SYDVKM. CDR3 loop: CATKREINTGELFF. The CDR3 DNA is TGTGCCACCAAGCGGGAGATCAACACCGGGGAGCTGTTTTTT.